This TCR beta chain is drawn from a study of a mutant IDH1 vaccine in newly diagnosed glioma. Overall study context: The treated group averaged approximately 42 years old and was around 60% male, about 40% female.

There are a few counts of this clone. This CDR3 has 17 amino acids. Trimming cost V 6 bases and J 3 bases; bases outside gene matches: 16. Looked up from germline, CDR1 is SNHLY and CDR2 is FYNNEI. Clones were read by immunoSEQ multiplex PCR, and TCRdb kept only the in-frame ones, dropping some. The table lists about 88,000 clones, roughly 82% of them singletons. Sample time point: baseline, week 1 (first vaccination visit). Regarding treatment: pre-vaccination baseline after standard-of-care therapy. Material: PBMCs, obtained from a glioma patient treated with radiotherapy, temozolomide or both. J is TRBJ2-7 and V is TRBV2; 8 nucleotides agree with TRBD1. The TCR comes from a man between 35 and 55 years old with glioma. Some clones in this sample may be carry-over from other donors' samples. The CDR3 region has the DNA TGTGCCAGCAGCGAGCCAGCGACAGGGGCCTCCAACTACGAGCAGTACTTC. Its protein product is CASSEPATGASNYEQYF.